Detailed here is one T cell receptor beta chain. Its matching antigen is unknown. Random-hexamer reverse transcription was applied to about 0.45 to 1 ug RNA. The immunoSEQ assay covered 54 Vbeta and 13 Jbeta segments for CDR3. MiXCR, applied by TCRdb to the immunoSEQ multiplex PCR reads, yields one record per CDR3 protein. The sample carries approximately 190,000 distinct CDR3 sequences, around 93% recorded once. This CDR3 is 17 amino acids long. Trimming at V came to 3 bases and at J to 2 bases, leaving 8 bases not matched to a gene. The germline V gene encodes CDR1 KGHSH and CDR2 LQKENI. The source of the sample is a study of CD8 T cells in Susac syndrome. Study outcomes and limitations: A relatively small number of individuals underwent TCR sequencing and HLA analysis.

In contrast to the negatively isolated CD8+ and CD4+ T cells, TEMRA cells were FACS-enriched. The sequencing input was CD4+ T cells from PBMCs. V is TRBV18 and J is TRBJ1-5; 9 bases are a match to TRBD1. This clonotype originated in a human donor in good health. CDR3 nucleotide sequence: TGTGCCAGCTCACCTCACAGGGGGCGCGTGGGCAATCAGCCCCAGCATTTT. Its translation is CASSPHRGRVGNQPQHF. Using reference TRBV18 and TRBJ1-5 for the parts outside the CDR3, the full variable domain is NAGVMQNPRHLVRRRGQEARLRCSPMKGHSHVYWYRQLPEEGLKFMVYLQKENIIDESGMPKERFSAEFPKEGPSILRIQQVVRGDSAAYFCASSPHRGRVGNQPQHFGDGTRLSIL.